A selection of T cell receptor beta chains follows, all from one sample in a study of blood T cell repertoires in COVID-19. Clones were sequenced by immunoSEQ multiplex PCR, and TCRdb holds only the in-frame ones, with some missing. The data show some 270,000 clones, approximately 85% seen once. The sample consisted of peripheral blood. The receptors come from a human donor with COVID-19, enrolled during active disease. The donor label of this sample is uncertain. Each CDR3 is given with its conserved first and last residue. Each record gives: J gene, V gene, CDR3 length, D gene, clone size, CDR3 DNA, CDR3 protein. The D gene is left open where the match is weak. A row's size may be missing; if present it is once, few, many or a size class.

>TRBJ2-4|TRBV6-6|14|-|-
TGTGCCAGCACGGGCTTAAATGAGGGAAACATTCAGTACTTC
CASTGLNEGNIQYF
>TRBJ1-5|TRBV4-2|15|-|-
TGTGCCAGCAGCCAAGATCAATGGGGAAGGGGGCCCCAGCATTTT
CASSQDQWGRGPQHF
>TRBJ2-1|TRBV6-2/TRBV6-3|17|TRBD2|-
TGTGCCAGCAGCGACGGGGCTAGCGGGAGCACCTACAATGAGCAGTTCTTC
CASSDGASGSTYNEQFF
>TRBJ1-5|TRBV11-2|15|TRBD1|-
TGTGCCAGCAGCGGTGGACAGGGCGGCAATCAGCCCCAGCATTTT
CASSGGQGGNQPQHF
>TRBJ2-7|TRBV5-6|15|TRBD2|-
TGTGCCAGCAGCTCTTGGGGACTAGCCGCTTACGAGCAGTACTTC
CASSSWGLAAYEQYF
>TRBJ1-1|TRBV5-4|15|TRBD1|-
TGTGCCAGCAGCTTGGCCAGAGGGGGCTACACTGAAGCTTTCTTT
CASSLARGGYTEAFF
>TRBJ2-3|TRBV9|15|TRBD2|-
TGTGCCAGCAGCGTAGGTGCGGGAGGAACAGATACGCAGTATTTT
CASSVGAGGTDTQYF
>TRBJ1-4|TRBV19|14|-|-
TGTGCCAGTAGTATTAGTGCCGTTAATGAAAAACTGTTTTTT
CASSISAVNEKLFF
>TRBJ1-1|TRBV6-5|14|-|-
TGTGCCAGCAGATTCGACAGGCTGAACACTGAAGCTTTCTTT
CASRFDRLNTEAFF
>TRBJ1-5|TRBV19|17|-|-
TGTGCCAGTACCCCGGGTGGCGACAGGCTTGCAATGATGCCCCAGCATTTT
CASTPGGDRLAMMPQHF
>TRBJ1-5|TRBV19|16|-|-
TGTGCCAGTAGGGAACTAGGGCGGAATAGCAATCAGCCCCAGCATTTT
CASRELGRNSNQPQHF
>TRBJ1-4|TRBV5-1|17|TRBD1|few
TGCGCCAGCAGCTCGGACAGGGAGCTTGGGTCGGGTGAAAAACTGTTTTTT
CASSSDRELGSGEKLFF
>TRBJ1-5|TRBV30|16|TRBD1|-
TGTGCCTGGAGTGTACGGGGACAGGTTAGCAATCAGCCCCAGCATTTT
CAWSVRGQVSNQPQHF
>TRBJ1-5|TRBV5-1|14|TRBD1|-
TGCGCCAGCGCGACCACACAGGGGGGTGAGCCCCAGCATTTT
CASATTQGGEPQHF
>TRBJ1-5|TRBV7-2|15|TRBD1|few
TGTGCCAGCAGCTTCCGGCAGGGGGCCCATCAGCCCCAGCATTTT
CASSFRQGAHQPQHF
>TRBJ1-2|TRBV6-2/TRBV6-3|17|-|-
TGTGCCAGCAGTCAAGATCTTACAGGGATAACCTACTATGGCTACACCTTC
CASSQDLTGITYYGYTF
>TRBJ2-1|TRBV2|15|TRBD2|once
TGTGCCAGCAGCCGCGGGACTAGCGTAGGCGATGAGCAGTTCTTC
CASSRGTSVGDEQFF
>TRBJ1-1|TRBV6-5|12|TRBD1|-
TGTGCCAGCAGCAGGGGGGTGACTGAAGCTTTCTTT
CASSRGVTEAFF
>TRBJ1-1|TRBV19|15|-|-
TGTGCCAGTAGTATAGGTGGCAGCCACGAGGCTGAAGCTTTCTTT
CASSIGGSHEAEAFF
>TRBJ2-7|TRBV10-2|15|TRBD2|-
TGCGCCAGCAGTGTGGGGACTAGCGCCTCCTACGAGCAGTACTTC
CASSVGTSASYEQYF
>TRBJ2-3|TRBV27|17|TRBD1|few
TGTGCCAGCAGTTTATTAACCGGGACAGGGGGCGCAGATACGCAGTATTTT
CASSLLTGTGGADTQYF
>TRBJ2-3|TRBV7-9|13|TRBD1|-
TGTGCCAGCAGCTTAACGGACAGGGGGACGCAGTATTTT
CASSLTDRGTQYF
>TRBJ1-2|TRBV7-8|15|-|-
TGTGCCAGCAGCTTAGCGAGGCAGCAAAACTATGGCTACACCTTC
CASSLARQQNYGYTF
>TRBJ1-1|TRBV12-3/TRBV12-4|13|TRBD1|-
TGTGCCAGCAGTACCCGGACAGGGCAAGAAGCTTTCTTT
CASSTRTGQEAFF
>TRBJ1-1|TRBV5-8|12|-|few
TGTGCCAGCAGCTTGGTAGCAACTGAAGCTTTCTTT
CASSLVATEAFF
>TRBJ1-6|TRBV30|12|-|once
TGTGCCTGGTCCGGGGGAGGGTCACCCCTCCACTTT
CAWSGGGSPLHF
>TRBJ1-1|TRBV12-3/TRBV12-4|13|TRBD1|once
TGTGCCAGCAGAGGACAGGGTTGGACTGAAGCTTTCTTT
CASRGQGWTEAFF
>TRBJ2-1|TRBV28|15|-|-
TGTGCCACTACGCTCGTACAGGGACCCTACAATGAGCAGTTCTTC
CATTLVQGPYNEQFF
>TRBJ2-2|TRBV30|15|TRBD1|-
TGTGCCTGGCGGGGGGACAGGGTGGGCACCGGGGAGCTGTTTTTT
CAWRGDRVGTGELFF
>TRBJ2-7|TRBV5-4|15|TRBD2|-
TGTGCCAGCAGCCCCGGGACTAGCGGTCTGGGGGAGCAGTACTTC
CASSPGTSGLGEQYF
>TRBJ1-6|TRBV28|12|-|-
TGTGCCAGCAACTGGGGCAGTTCACCCCTCCACTTT
CASNWGSSPLHF
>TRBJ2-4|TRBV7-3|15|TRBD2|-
TGTGCCAGCAGCTTCCCGGGGACTAGCGGGAATACTCAGTACTTC
CASSFPGTSGNTQYF
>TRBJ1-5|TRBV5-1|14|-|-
TGCGCCAGCAGCCATGACGGGGGTGATCAGCCCCAGCATTTT
CASSHDGGDQPQHF
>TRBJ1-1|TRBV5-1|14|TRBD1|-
TGCGCCAGCAGCATACAGGGGGCGCCCACTGAAGCTTTCTTT
CASSIQGAPTEAFF
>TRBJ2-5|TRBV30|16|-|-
TGTGCCTGGAGTGTAGGGGGGGCAGGGAGTCTGGAGACCCAGTACTTC
CAWSVGGAGSLETQYF
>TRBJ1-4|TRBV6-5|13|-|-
TGTGCCAGCGGCAGCAGGGAGGCGGGAAAACTGTTTTTT
CASGSREAGKLFF
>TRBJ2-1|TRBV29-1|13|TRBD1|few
TGCAGCGTTGAAGGGGACAGTTACAATGAGCAGTTCTTC
CSVEGDSYNEQFF
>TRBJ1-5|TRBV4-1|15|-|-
TGCGCCAGCAGCCAAGAAGGGGCCGGTTATCAGCCCCAGCATTTT
CASSQEGAGYQPQHF
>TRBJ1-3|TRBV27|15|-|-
TGTGCCAGCAGCCGAGGGCAAGTAGGAGGAAACACCATATATTTT
CASSRGQVGGNTIYF
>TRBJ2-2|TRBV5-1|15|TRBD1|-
TGCGCCAGCGGCGGGACAGGGATCGGCACCGGGGAGCTGTTTTTT
CASGGTGIGTGELFF
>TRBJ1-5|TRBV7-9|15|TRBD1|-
TGTGCCAGCAGCCAGGGACAGCTTGACAATCAGCCCCAGCATTTT
CASSQGQLDNQPQHF
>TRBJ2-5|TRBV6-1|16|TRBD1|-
TGTGCCAGCAGAGAAACACCGGGACAGAGCCAAGAGACCCAGTACTTC
CASRETPGQSQETQYF
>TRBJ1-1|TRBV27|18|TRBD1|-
TGTGCCAGCACCGATTTCCTGAGACAGGGAGAGGGTAAGACTGAAGCTTTCTTT
CASTDFLRQGEGKTEAFF
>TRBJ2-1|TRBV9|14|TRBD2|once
TGTGCCAGCAGCGTGAGAGCGGGAGGGATTGAGCAGTTCTTC
CASSVRAGGIEQFF
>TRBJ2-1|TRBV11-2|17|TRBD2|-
TGTGCCAGCAGCTCCCAGGGACTAGCGGGACTCTTCAATGAGCAGTTCTTC
CASSSQGLAGLFNEQFF
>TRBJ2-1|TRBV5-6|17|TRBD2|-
TGTGCCAGCAGCCTCGGACCGGGACTAGCGGATTACAATGAGCAGTTCTTC
CASSLGPGLADYNEQFF
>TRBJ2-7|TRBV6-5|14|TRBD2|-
TGTGCCAGCAGTCCGGCTAGCGGAGCCTACGAGCAGTACTTC
CASSPASGAYEQYF
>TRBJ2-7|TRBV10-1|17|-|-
TGCGCCAGCAGTGAGTCGAGGATGATCCAGGGGATTAACGAGCAGTACTTC
CASSESRMIQGINEQYF
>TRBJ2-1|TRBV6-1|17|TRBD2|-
TGTGCCAGCAGTGAAGGGGCTAGCGGCGGTCCCTACAATGAGCAGTTCTTC
CASSEGASGGPYNEQFF
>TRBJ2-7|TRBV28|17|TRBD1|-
TGTGCCAGCAGTTTAGTCTCAGGGGGACAGGGCTACTACGAGCAGTACTTC
CASSLVSGGQGYYEQYF
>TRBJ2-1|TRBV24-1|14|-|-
TGTGCCACCAGTGGTCGCGGGATCGACAATGAGCAGTTCTTC
CATSGRGIDNEQFF
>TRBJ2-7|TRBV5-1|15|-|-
TGCGCCAGCAGCTTCAGCCAGGGTAGCTCCTACGAGCAGTACTTC
CASSFSQGSSYEQYF